This T cell receptor (beta chain) was retrieved from a study of blood T cell repertoires in COVID-19. Trimming stripped 1 base from V and 0 bases from J, with 22 bases between. Germline V gene lookup returns CDR1 MDHEN and CDR2 SYDVKM. The CDR3 has 20 amino acids. Libraries were prepared by immunoSEQ multiplex PCR; TCRdb keeps only in-frame clonotypes and omits some of them. The table records under 50,000 clones, 70% to 90% of them present only once. The specimen sequenced was peripheral blood. The sequence derives from a man aged 60-69 years with COVID-19, enrolled during active disease. The chain carries TRBV28 and TRBJ1-5, with D tentatively TRBD1 (6 bases). The chain's CDR3 is CASSLYGSLAGADSNQPQHF. CDR3 DNA sequence: TGTGCCAGCAGTTTATATGGTTCTCTGGCAGGGGCGGATAGCAATCAGCCCCAGCATTTT.